This T cell receptor beta chain was recorded in a study of blood T cell repertoires in COVID-19. About the research overall: Both acute and convalescent COVID-19 samples were obtained from the United States, Italy and Spain.

V lost 3 bases and J lost 1, with 8 bases in between. CDR3 length: 14 residues. From germline, CDR1 is MDHEN and CDR2 SYDVKM. Clones were sequenced by immunoSEQ multiplex PCR, and TCRdb holds only the in-frame ones, with some missing. The sample records approximately 240,000 clones, 85% being singletons. This TCR was sampled from a man between 50 and 59 years old who had recovered from COVID-19. This sequence joins TRBV28 and TRBJ2-3; maybe TRBD2 (6 bases). The sequenced material came from peripheral blood. The CDR3: CASSLAGRTDTQYF. CDR3 nucleotides: TGTGCCAGCAGTTTGGCGGGGCGCACAGATACGCAGTATTTT.